These 29 T cell receptor beta chains came from one sample sequenced in a study of T cells in localized non-small cell lung cancer. Only in-frame clones appear in the TCRdb table, and some are missing; sequencing was by immunoSEQ multiplex PCR. The sample shows 30,000 to 40,000 clones, over 65% of them seen only once. Sequenced here: peripheral blood, sampled before any cancer treatment. Receptors originate from a male donor aged 60 or over with stage II squamous cell lung carcinoma.

The CDR3 spells CASSLEEGRYEQYF. For the CDR3, the DNA is TGTGCCAGCAGCTTGGAGGAGGGTAGGTACGAGCAGTACTTC. This chain uses TRBV5-5 with TRBJ2-7, with a weak D call TRBD2 (6 bases). Per germline, CDR1 SGHKS and CDR2 YYEKEE (reference sequence). The V end lost 0 bases, the J end lost 4 bases, and 11 bases lay between the germline ends. There are 14 residues in the CDR3.

The J gene is TRBJ2-5, the V gene TRBV9, with unresolved D. The germline CDR1 and CDR2 sequences are SGDLS and YYNGEE. CDR3 length equals 16 residues. The V end was cut by 3 bases, the J end by 3 bases, with 18 bases between. CDR3 nucleotides: TGTGCCAGCAGCGCTCCTCAGGCAGATCAGGAAGAGACCCAGTACTTC. Its protein is CASSAPQADQEETQYF.

This chain links TRBV2 with TRBJ1-6; D gene unclear. CDR1 is SNHLY, CDR2 FYNNEI, per germline. V was trimmed by 2 bases and J by 8 bases, leaving 10 bases between them. CDR3 length: 14 residues. CDR3 sequence: CASSEFIQDSPLHF. The CDR3 DNA follows: TGTGCCAGCAGTGAATTTATTCAGGATTCACCCCTCCACTTT. The full variable domain, its missing parts supplied by reference TRBV2 and TRBJ1-6, is EPEVTQTPSHQVTQMGQEVILRCVPISNHLYFYWYRQILGQKVEFLVSFYNNEISEKSEIFDDQFSVERPDGSNFTLKIRSTKLEDSAMYFCASSEFIQDSPLHFGNGTRLTVT.

This clone has a handful of counts. The V call is TRBV5-5, the J call TRBJ1-2, with D perhaps TRBD1 (6 bases). V lost 0 bases, J lost 6 bases, and 15 bases lay in between. CDR1 and CDR2 (germline): SGHKS, YYEKEE (reference sequence). This CDR3 spans 15 amino acids. CDR3 in DNA: TGTGCCAGCAGCTTGGTAATGAACAGGGTGGATGGCTACACCTTC. Translated: CASSLVMNRVDGYTF.

J is TRBJ2-1 and V is TRBV7-2; D perhaps matches TRBD1 (6 bases). This CDR3 has 14 amino acids. Deletions cut 0 bases from V and 9 bases from J, with 12 bases between. From germline, CDR1 is SGHTA and CDR2 FQGNSA. CDR3 residues: CASSLAPGDPEQFF. The CDR3 coding sequence is TGTGCCAGCAGCTTAGCTCCAGGGGATCCTGAGCAGTTCTTC.

The gene calls are TRBV7-6 and TRBJ2-3; 7 nucleotides align to TRBD1. Per germline, CDR1 SGHVS and CDR2 FNYEAQ. The CDR3 is made up of 15 amino acids. Trimming at V came to 4 bases and at J to 1 base, leaving 5 bases not matched to a gene. The CDR3 sequence is CASSSGQGGTDTQYF. Here the CDR3 DNA reads TGTGCCAGCAGCTCAGGGCAGGGGGGCACAGATACGCAGTATTTT.

The chain carries TRBV5-6 and TRBJ2-2, with 8 bases aligning to TRBD1. Trimming took 0 bases from V and 1 from J; bases not matched to a gene: 2. CDR1 is SGHDT, CDR2 YYEEEE, per germline. The CDR3 has 16 residues. CDR3 in amino acids: CASSLGQGRNTGELFF. The CDR3 DNA follows: TGTGCCAGCAGCTTGGGACAGGGGAGGAACACCGGGGAGCTGTTTTTT.

This chain uses TRBV10-2 with TRBJ2-7; D gene uncertain. CDR1 is WSHSY and CDR2 is SAAADI in the germline V gene. Trimming shortened V by 5 bases and J by 12 bases, and 17 bases separated the two germline ends. This CDR3 comprises 12 residues. CDR3 nucleotides: TGCGCCAGCAGTCAGACCCTTGAGATGACGTACTTC. As protein: CASSQTLEMTYF.

Only one count was recorded for this clone. The V call is TRBV7-9, the J call TRBJ2-7; D uncertain. Germline V gene data show CDR1 as SEHNR and CDR2 as FQNEAQ (reference sequence). Trimming pared 1 base from V and 0 bases from J, leaving 7 bases between. The CDR3 sequence is 14 residues long. The CDR3 DNA is TGTGCCAGCAGCTTAGAACCGAGCTCCTACGAGCAGTACTTC. Translated, it gives CASSLEPSSYEQYF.

The chain carries TRBV29-1 and TRBJ1-1; a possible D gene is TRBD1 (5 bases). Germline V gives CDR1 SQVTM, CDR2 ANQGSEA. V lost 8 bases, J lost 0 bases, and 13 bases lay in between. The CDR3 is 13 amino acids. The CDR3 DNA reads as TGCAGCTCACGACAGCTCATGAACACTGAAGCTTTCTTT. The encoded protein is CSSRQLMNTEAFF.

CDR3 sequence: CASSEDRGTEAFF. Here the CDR3 DNA reads TGTGCCAGCAGTGAGGACAGAGGCACTGAAGCTTTCTTT. This rearrangement joins TRBV2 to TRBJ1-1; D is perhaps TRBD1 (6 bases). The CDR3 is 13 residues long. CDR1 is SNHLY and CDR2 is FYNNEI in the germline V gene. Trimming left V 3 bases short and J 4 bases short, with 9 bases between.

This chain links TRBV25-1 with TRBJ1-2; the D is unclear. Between the trimmed V and J ends, which lost 1 base and 4 bases, there was a span of 16 bases. The CDR3 runs 16 residues. CDR1 MGHDK and CDR2 SYGVNS come from the germline V gene. This CDR3 is CASSESGLSRSYGYTF. CDR3 DNA sequence: TGTGCCAGCAGTGAATCCGGACTCTCGAGAAGCTATGGCTACACCTTC.

This clone has a handful of counts. The V call is TRBV4-2, the J call TRBJ1-1, with TRBD1 identical over 7 bases. Unmatched junction bases numbered 4, after V lost 1 base and J lost 5 bases. This CDR3 contains 14 residues. Germline CDR1 and CDR2: LGHNA and YNFKEQ. The CDR3 spells CASSQGDSSTEAFF. The CDR3 DNA reads TGTGCCAGCAGCCAAGGGGACAGCTCAACTGAAGCTTTCTTT.

The chain has TRBV5-1 and TRBJ2-3, with D possibly being TRBD1 or TRBD2 (6 bases each). The V gene's germline CDR1 is SGHRS and CDR2 YFSETQ. With 0 bases removed from V and 6 bases from J, the gap between germline ends came to 11 bases. This CDR3 is built from 14 residues. CDR3 in DNA: TGCGCCAGCAGCTTGGTGGGGGGCGCGGATACGCAGTATTTT. Translation: CASSLVGGADTQYF.

The V call is TRBV6-5, the J call TRBJ2-7, with 7 bases identical to TRBD1. Germline lookup yields CDR1 MNHEY and CDR2 SVGAGI. The CDR3 consists of 15 residues. V was pared by 6 bases and J by 3 bases, with 11 bases of the junction left unmatched. The chain's CDR3 is CASRDRETTIYEQYF. The CDR3 nucleotides are TGTGCCAGCAGAGACAGGGAAACGACAATCTACGAGCAGTACTTC.

CDR3 DNA: TGTGCCAGCAGCGGGACTAGCCAAGAGACCCAGTACTTC. Its protein is CASSGTSQETQYF. V usage is TRBV2 and J usage is TRBJ2-5, with 8 bases lining up with TRBD2. CDR1 SNHLY and CDR2 FYNNEI come from the germline V gene. CDR3 size: 13 residues. V shed 6 bases, J shed 1 base, and the junction held 1 base outside the gene matches.

The chain recombines TRBV19 with TRBJ2-7; no definite D call. CDR1 and CDR2 from the germline V gene are LNHDA and SQIVND (reference sequence). V lost 3 bases and J lost 2, with 14 bases in between. The CDR3 sequence is 15 residues long. The CDR3 bases are TGTGCCAGTAGTATGGATGGCTCTTGGCCCTACGAGCAGTACTTC. It encodes CASSMDGSWPYEQYF. The complete variable domain, with remaining parts taken from reference TRBV19 and TRBJ2-7, reads DGGITQSPKYLFRKEGQNVTLSCEQNLNHDAMYWYRQDPGQGLRLIYYSQIVNDFQKGDIAEGYSVSREKKESFPLTVTSAQKNPTAFYLCASSMDGSWPYEQYFGPGTRLTVT.

The chain has TRBV7-9 and TRBJ1-1, with D possibly matching TRBD1 (6 bases). V lost 4 bases and J lost 7, with 16 bases in between. CDR3 size: 14 residues. Germline values: CDR1 SEHNR, CDR2 FQNEAQ (reference sequence). This CDR3 reads CASSWYRAEGEAFF. As DNA, the CDR3 is TGTGCCAGCAGCTGGTACAGGGCGGAAGGTGAAGCTTTCTTT. Together with reference TRBV7-9 and TRBJ1-1, the CDR3 gives the full variable domain: DTGVSQNPRHKITKRGQNVTFRCDPISEHNRLYWYRQTLGQGPEFLTYFQNEAQLEKSRLLSDRFSAERPKGSFSTLEIQRTEQGDSAMYLCASSWYRAEGEAFFGQGTRLTVV.

The chain has TRBV5-6 and TRBJ1-1; D gene ambiguous. This CDR3 region has 15 residues. Germline lookup yields CDR1 SGHDT and CDR2 YYEEEE. With 1 base removed from V and 4 bases from J, the gap between germline ends came to 14 bases. In DNA form, the CDR3 reads TGTGCCAGCAGCTTGCGGGAGGATAGGGTCACTGAAGCTTTCTTT. It translates to CASSLREDRVTEAFF. The full variable domain, its missing parts supplied by reference TRBV5-6 and TRBJ1-1, is DAGVTQSPTHLIKTRGQQVTLRCSPKSGHDTVSWYQQALGQGPQFIFQYYEEEERQRGNFPDRFSGHQFPNYSSELNVNALLLGDSALYLCASSLREDRVTEAFFGQGTRLTVV.

The rearrangement joins TRBV25-1 to TRBJ2-5, with D perhaps given as TRBD1 or TRBD2 (7 bases each). Germline lookup yields CDR1 MGHDK and CDR2 SYGVNS. V lost 4 bases, J lost 5 bases, and 26 bases lay in between. CDR3 length: 18 residues. CDR3 DNA: TGTGCCAGCAGTGTCGGTCCGGGTGAGACAGGGAGGGTGGAGACCCAGTACTTC. Its protein is CASSVGPGETGRVETQYF.

The chain joins TRBV18 to TRBJ1-5; unclear D gene. V was trimmed by 3 bases and J by 0 bases, leaving 6 bases between them. Germline CDR1 and CDR2: KGHSH and LQKENI. The CDR3 consists of 14 residues. CDR3 nucleotides: TGTGCCAGCTCACCGACGGATAGCAATCAGCCCCAGCATTTT. Its protein product is CASSPTDSNQPQHF.

This sequence joins TRBV5-1 and TRBJ1-2; no firm D call. This CDR3 contains 13 residues. Looked up from germline, CDR1 is SGHRS and CDR2 is YFSETQ. The CDR3 loop is CPTRACPIYGYTF. The CDR3 DNA reads as TGCCCCACGAGAGCTTGTCCGATATATGGCTACACCTTC. The variable domain in full, completed from reference TRBV5-1 and TRBJ1-2, reads KAGVTQTPRYLIKTRGQQVTLSCSPISGHRSVSWYQQTPGQGLQFLFEYFSETQRNKGNFPGRFSGRQFSNSRSEMNVSTLELGDSALYLCPTRACPIYGYTFGSGTRLTVV.

The rearrangement links TRBV5-4 to TRBJ2-3; D possibly uses TRBD1 or TRBD2 (6 bases each). The CDR3 has 16 amino acids. Germline lookup yields CDR1 SGHNT and CDR2 YYREEE (reference sequence). V was pared by 0 bases and J by 1 base, with 12 bases between. The CDR3 nucleotides are TGTGCCAGCAGCTTGGGGGGGCGGGGCCGCACAGATACGCAGTATTTT. As protein: CASSLGGRGRTDTQYF. The variable domain in full, with the rest retrieved from reference TRBV5-4 and TRBJ2-3, is ETGVTQSPTHLIKTRGQQVTLRCSSQSGHNTVSWYQQALGQGPQFIFQYYREEENGRGNFPPRFSGLQFPNYSSELNVNALELDDSALYLCASSLGGRGRTDTQYFGPGTRLTVL.

The chain couples TRBV7-8 to TRBJ1-4; perhaps TRBD1 as D (6 bases). V was pared by 3 bases and J by 1 base, with 15 bases between. The V gene's germline CDR1 is SGHVS and CDR2 FQNEAQ. The CDR3 consists of 17 residues. The CDR3 is CASSFLTTGRTNEKLFF. In nucleotides, the CDR3 is TGTGCCAGCAGCTTCCTAACCACAGGGAGAACTAATGAAAAACTGTTTTTT.

The genes are TRBV25-1 and TRBJ2-1; the D is unclear. CDR1 is MGHDK, CDR2 SYGVNS, per germline. The CDR3 is 15 residues long. The ends were cut back, 6 bases at V and 0 bases at J, with 12 bases in the middle. CDR3 sequence reads: CASSSSLLSYNEQFF. CDR3 DNA sequence: TGTGCCAGCAGCAGCAGCTTACTCTCCTACAATGAGCAGTTCTTC.

The chain carries TRBV21-1 and TRBJ1-5; TRBD1 reflects the table's D call only, with no check against the DNA. TRBV21-1 is termed a pseudogene. CDR3 length: 18 amino acids. The chain's CDR3 is CASSKVLQGRGSNQPQHF. The CDR3 DNA follows: TGTGCCAGCAGCAAAGTCCTACAGGGAAGGGGCAGCAATCAGCCCCAGCATTTT.

The chain employs TRBV7-9 and TRBJ2-7; the D gene is possibly TRBD1 (5 bases). This CDR3 spans 14 amino acids. Germline values: CDR1 SEHNR, CDR2 FQNEAQ (reference sequence). V dropped 2 bases and J dropped 10 bases, with 18 bases sitting between them. CDR3 coding DNA: TGTGCCAGCAGCTTATCAGGGTCTAACTTGGAACAGTACTTC. Protein sequence: CASSLSGSNLEQYF.

The rearrangement links TRBV11-2 to TRBJ2-3; the match to TRBD2 covers 9 bases. There are 16 residues in the CDR3. The germline V gene encodes CDR1 SGHAT and CDR2 FQNNGV. V dropped 5 bases and J dropped 2; count of bases not matched to a gene: 8. The CDR3 DNA reads as TGTGCCAGCAGCACCGGACTAGCGACTTACACAGATACGCAGTATTTT. This translates into CASSTGLATYTDTQYF.

This clone showed up just once. The chain couples TRBV7-7 to TRBJ2-1; TRBD2 aligns across 11 bases. CDR1 and CDR2 (germline): SSHAT, FNYEAQ (reference sequence). V lost 6 bases to trimming and J lost 6 bases; unmatched junction nucleotides: 7. This CDR3 comprises 15 residues. CDR3 nucleotide sequence: TGTGCCAGCAGTCTTCTAGCGGGAGGCCCCAATGAGCAGTTCTTC. It encodes CASSLLAGGPNEQFF.